Sequencing of this T cell receptor beta chain was carried out in a study of cytomegalovirus exposure and HLA in healthy donors. Study-wide points: In a later analysis, several top co-occurrence clusters appeared linked to parvovirus B19, influenza, CMV and Epstein-Barr virus.

The PCR used 60 Vbeta and 13 Jbeta primers. The method was immunoSEQ multiplex PCR; TCRdb's version includes in-frame clones alone and lacks a portion of them. Among 200,000 or so clones listed, 70% to 80% were seen once. CDR3 length: 17 residues. Germline CDR1 is MNHNS and CDR2 is SASEGT. With 0 bases removed from V and 5 bases from J, the gap between germline ends came to 17 bases. A remark on this clone: What it binds is unknown.

The TCR originated in a girl under 10 years old in good health and CMV-seronegative. The sequenced material came from PBMCs. The chain recombines TRBV6-1 with TRBJ1-5; D gene ambiguous. CDR3 nucleotides: TGTGCCAGCAGTGAAGCAAGGTTGAGGCTTGGAGATCAGCCCCAGCATTTT. Protein: CASSEARLRLGDQPQHF.